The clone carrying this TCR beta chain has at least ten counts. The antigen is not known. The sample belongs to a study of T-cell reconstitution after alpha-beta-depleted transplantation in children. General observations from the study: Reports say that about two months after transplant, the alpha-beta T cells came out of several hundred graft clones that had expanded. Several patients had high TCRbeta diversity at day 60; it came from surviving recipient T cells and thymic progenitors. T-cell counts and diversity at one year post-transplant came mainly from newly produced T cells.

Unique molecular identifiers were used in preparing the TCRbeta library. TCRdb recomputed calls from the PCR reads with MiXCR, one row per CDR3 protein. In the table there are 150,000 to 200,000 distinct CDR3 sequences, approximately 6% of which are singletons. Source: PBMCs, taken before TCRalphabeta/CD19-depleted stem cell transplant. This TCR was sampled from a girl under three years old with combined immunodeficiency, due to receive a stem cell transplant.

Here the CDR3 DNA reads TGTGCCACCAGCGGCCGGGTAGGCAGCCAGCATTTT. Translation: CATSGRVGSQHF. V and J are TRBV15 and TRBJ1-5; D is ambiguous. The CDR3 spans 12 residues. Trimming took off 5 bases at V and 12 bases at J, with 14 bases between the two ends. Germline-derived CDR1 and CDR2 are LNHNV and YYDKDF (reference sequence).